The 17 T cell receptor beta chains below come from one sample, sequenced in a study of CD8+CD57+ T cells in acquired aplastic anemia. The study profiled TCR beta VDJ and CDR3 using genomic DNA as template. TCRdb processed the reads anew with MiXCR; each CDR3 protein has one entry. Altogether hundreds of thousands of distinct CDR3 sequences are present, less than 35% being singletons, with the ten largest covering 0.82%. CD8+CD57+ cell expansion, shown by flow cytometry, had occurred in the patients selected for sequencing. Material for sequencing was sorted CD4+, CD8+, or CD8+CD57+ T cells (not recorded which) from PBMCs. These TCRs come from a human donor with aplastic anemia.

This clonotype turned up a few times. The chain combines TRBV29-1 with TRBJ2-5; D is possibly TRBD1 (5 bases). The CDR3 length is 12 residues. Trimming took 6 bases from V and 3 from J, leaving 11 bases between them. Germline assignment: CDR1 SQVTM and CDR2 ANQGSEA. The CDR3: CSVRSGKETQYF. CDR3 DNA: TGCAGCGTCAGGTCAGGGAAAGAGACCCAGTACTTC.

This clonotype was detected only a few times. The rearrangement joins TRBV30 to TRBJ1-5, with D possibly matching TRBD1 (5 bases). The CDR3 totals 13 residues. Trimming took 3 bases from V and 7 from J, leaving 13 bases between them. Germline loops: CDR1 GTSNPN, CDR2 SVGIG (reference sequence). CDR3 region: CAWRAGSQQPQHF. The DNA of the CDR3 is TGTGCCTGGAGAGCAGGGTCGCAACAGCCCCAGCATTTT.

This clonotype was found many times. The rearrangement links TRBV2 to TRBJ1-6; 7 bases are a match to TRBD1. The CDR3 loop spans 13 amino acids. CDR1 and CDR2 (germline): SNHLY, FYNNEI. V gave up 10 bases and J gave up 5 bases; unmatched junction bases: 5. DNA of the CDR3: TGTGCCACTCGGACAGGCGATAATTCACCCCTCCACTTT. The encoded protein is CATRTGDNSPLHF.

Comments on this clonotype: This sequence may be a read error, since a much larger clone differs from it by one base. This chain connects TRBV19 to TRBJ2-3, with 7 bases identical to TRBD2. The junction had 12 bases not matched to a gene; V was cut back by 9 bases and J by 6 bases. Germline assignment: CDR1 LNHDA and CDR2 SQIVND (reference sequence). The CDR3 spans 14 residues. The DNA of the CDR3 is TGTGCCAGCCGAAAAGGGAGGGGAGGTGATACGCAGTATTTT. It specifies CASRKGRGGDTQYF.

This clonotype was found many times. Since no conserved phenylalanine or tryptophan closes the CDR3, a read error is the likely cause. The gene calls are TRBV29-1 and TRBJ2-7; 10 positions match TRBD2. Germline lookup yields CDR1 SQVTM and CDR2 ANQGSEA. The CDR3 length is 14 residues. J lost 5 bases, V lost 8 bases, and 12 bases had no gene match. The CDR3 nucleotides are TGCAGCTCAGCTAGCGGGAGCGCCAGGGACGAGCAGTACCTC. Translated: CSSASGSARDEQYL.

The chain recombines TRBV10-3 with TRBJ1-2, with unresolved D. CDR3 size: 11 residues. Germline V lookup: CDR1 ENHRY, CDR2 SYGVKD. The CDR3 nucleotides read TGTGAGGTGTACGAGCAGTATGGCTACACCTTC. Translating it yields CEVYEQYGYTF.

This clonotype was detected a few times. J is TRBJ2-7 and V is TRBV9; possibly TRBD2 for D (7 bases). The germline V gene encodes CDR1 SGDLS and CDR2 YYNGEE. The CDR3 spans 16 residues. V was cut by 3 bases and J by 2 bases, with 18 bases left in between. CDR3 sequence: CASSEGGRIGTYEQYF. The CDR3 coding sequence is TGTGCCAGCAGCGAGGGGGGGCGGATAGGGACCTACGAGCAGTACTTC.

This clonotype was seen many times. The CDR3: CASIYDIQQYF. In DNA form, the CDR3 reads TGTGCCAGCATTTACGACATACAGCAGTACTTC. This sequence joins TRBV2 and TRBJ2-7; no definite D call. Trimming shortened V by 7 bases and J by 8 bases, and 12 bases separated the two germline ends. The germline CDR1 and CDR2 sequences are SNHLY and FYNNEI. The CDR3 covers 11 residues.

This clonotype was recorded a few times. The V call is TRBV10-3, the J call TRBJ2-3; the D is unclear. Germline lookup yields CDR1 ENHRY and CDR2 SYGVKD. V was trimmed by 4 bases and J by 3 bases, leaving 11 bases between them. The CDR3 consists of 14 residues. The CDR3 DNA reads TGTGCCATCAGTGGACTTTACGGGACAGATACGCAGTATTTT. Translated: CAISGLYGTDTQYF.

The chain combines TRBV20-1 with TRBJ1-5; no clear D. The V gene lost 0 bases and the J gene lost 3 bases, with 15 bases spanning the gap. This CDR3 comprises 16 residues. The V gene's germline CDR1 is DFQATT and CDR2 SNEGSKA (reference sequence). CDR3 sequence reads: CSARDPQRRTNQPQHF. The CDR3 coding sequence is TGCAGTGCTAGAGACCCTCAAAGGCGAACCAATCAGCCCCAGCATTTT.

There are a few counts of this clonotype. This CDR3 is CASSPSAAEAFF. The CDR3 DNA follows: TGTGCCAGCAGCCCCTCGGCGGCTGAAGCTTTCTTT. The rearrangement uses TRBV9 and TRBJ1-1; D ambiguous. Germline-derived CDR1 and CDR2 are SGDLS and YYNGEE. The CDR3 extends over 12 amino acids. V was trimmed by 4 bases and J by 6 bases, leaving 10 bases between them. The whole variable domain, remainder taken from reference TRBV9 and TRBJ1-1, is DSGVTQTPKHLITATGQRVTLRCSPRSGDLSVYWYQQSLDQGLQFLIQYYNGEERAKGNILERFSAQQFPDLHSELNLSSLELGDSALYFCASSPSAAEAFFGQGTRLTVV.

This chain joins TRBV7-9 and TRBJ2-3; the match to TRBD1 covers 10 bases. The CDR3 length is 14 residues. From germline, CDR1 is SEHNR and CDR2 FQNEAQ (reference sequence). The V and J ends lost 6 bases and 1 base, in that order; junction bases with no gene match: 1. This chain's CDR3 is CASRGTGGTDTQYF. CDR3 bases: TGTGCCAGCAGGGGGACAGGGGGCACAGATACGCAGTATTTT. Full variable domain (missing parts from reference TRBV7-9 and TRBJ2-3): DTGVSQNPRHKITKRGQNVTFRCDPISEHNRLYWYRQTLGQGPEFLTYFQNEAQLEKSRLLSDRFSAERPKGSFSTLEIQRTEQGDSAMYLCASRGTGGTDTQYFGPGTRLTVL.

This clonotype has just a few counts. The chain uses TRBV19 and TRBJ1-1, with D possibly TRBD1 on 6 matching bases. Germline CDR1 LNHDA, CDR2 SQIVND (reference sequence). The CDR3 runs 16 residues. V lost 6 bases and J lost 3, with 20 bases in between. CDR3 nucleotides: TGTGCCAGTAGAATCATCGGCGGGGGGCGGGACACTGAAGCTTTCTTT. It specifies CASRIIGGGRDTEAFF. The variable domain in full, with the rest retrieved from reference TRBV19 and TRBJ1-1, is DGGITQSPKYLFRKEGQNVTLSCEQNLNHDAMYWYRQDPGQGLRLIYYSQIVNDFQKGDIAEGYSVSREKKESFPLTVTSAQKNPTAFYLCASRIIGGGRDTEAFFGQGTRLTVV.

At least ten counts were recorded for this clonotype. The chain carries TRBV6-6 and TRBJ2-7, with 9 bases aligning to TRBD1. The CDR3 has 13 residues. Germline CDR1 and CDR2: MNHNY and SVGAGI (reference sequence). V trimming: 10 bases; J trimming: 4 bases; junction bases outside the gene matches: 8. The CDR3, as DNA: TGTGCCACCCGACAGGGGGGCGGTTACGAGCAGTACTTC. This gives the protein CATRQGGGYEQYF.

This clonotype has more than one count but fewer than ten. The J gene is TRBJ2-7, the V gene TRBV3-1; maybe TRBD1 (6 bases). CDR3 length equals 15 residues. Germline V gene data show CDR1 as LGHDT and CDR2 as YNNKEL (reference sequence). The V end lost 0 bases, the J end lost 1 base, and 10 bases lay between the germline ends. CDR3 loop: CASSQEGARSYEQYF. For the CDR3, the DNA is TGTGCCAGCAGCCAAGAGGGGGCGCGTTCCTACGAGCAGTACTTC.

This rearrangement joins TRBV10-2 to TRBJ2-3, with TRBD2 identical over 11 bases. Germline V gene data show CDR1 as WSHSY and CDR2 as SAAADI. V gave up 4 bases and J gave up 6 bases; unmatched junction bases: 9. The CDR3 runs to 16 residues. CDR3 residues: CASSGGLAGVRDTQYF. CDR3 nucleotide sequence: TGCGCCAGCAGTGGCGGACTAGCGGGTGTCCGGGATACGCAGTATTTT.

This chain links TRBV20-1 with TRBJ2-7, with unresolved D. The CDR3 runs to 13 residues. Germline CDR1 reads DFQATT; CDR2 reads SNEGSKA (reference sequence). Trimming pared 0 bases from V and 6 bases from J, leaving 12 bases between. CDR3 amino acids: CSARDLLWGEQYF. The CDR3 DNA sequence: TGCAGTGCTAGAGATCTTCTCTGGGGCGAGCAGTACTTC.